Listed here are 14 T cell receptor beta chains from one sample, sequenced in a study of T cells after yellow fever vaccination (dated 2019 in TCRdb). Library preparation used 5' RACE. Sequenced on an Illumina NovaSeq 6000. In-frame beta chains were kept once TCRdb had trimmed the public reads at Q25 with fastp and called clones with MiXCR. Rows are unified per CDR3 protein, each entry keeping the most common DNA and genes. The sample records hundreds of thousands of distinct CDR3 sequences, over 15% of which are singletons. The ten biggest clones cover roughly a sixth of the sample. This specimen's treatment or condition label, per the study, means: live attenuated yellow fever vaccine strain. The sample was PBMCs, taken before the yellow fever booster vaccination. These receptors were collected from a man aged 18 to 30 who received the YFV17D yellow fever vaccine.

The chain joins TRBV12-3 or TRBV12-4 to TRBJ1-1, with a tentative D call TRBD1 (5 bases). This CDR3 has 13 residues. V shed 5 bases and J shed 3 bases, with 10 bases lying between them. DNA of the CDR3: TGTGCCAGCAGTAAAATCAGGGACACTGAAGCTTTCTTT. Its translation is CASSKIRDTEAFF.

This clonotype has more than one count but fewer than ten. This chain uses TRBV7-2 with TRBJ2-2; perhaps D is TRBD1 or TRBD2 (5 bases each). From germline, CDR1 is SGHTA and CDR2 FQGNSA. The V and J ends lost 6 bases and 4 bases respectively, with 15 bases between them. This CDR3 spans 15 amino acids. The CDR3 spells CASSLRGATTGELFF. CDR3 nucleotide sequence: TGTGCCAGCAGTTTGCGAGGGGCGACCACCGGGGAGCTGTTTTTT.

This clonotype appeared a few times. The chain couples TRBV3-1 to TRBJ2-3, with TRBD2 matching over 7 bases. Germline CDR1 reads LGHDT; CDR2 reads YNNKEL (reference sequence). The J segment lost 2 bases and the V segment lost 5 bases, leaving 7 bases of the junction unmatched. The CDR3 is 15 residues long. The CDR3 spells CASSITGLVTDTQYF. Here the CDR3 DNA reads TGTGCCAGCAGCATAACAGGACTAGTCACAGATACGCAGTATTTT.

The chain joins TRBV7-9 to TRBJ1-4, with a tentative D call TRBD1 (5 bases). CDR3 length: 12 amino acids. Germline V gene lookup returns CDR1 SEHNR and CDR2 FQNEAQ (reference sequence). Trimming left V 8 bases short and J 8 bases short, with 12 bases between. The CDR3 DNA reads as TGTGCCAGCGCCGGGACTGGAGAAAAACTGTTTTTT. Amino acids: CASAGTGEKLFF. The entire variable domain, with the rest obtained from reference TRBV7-9 and TRBJ1-4, is as follows: DTGVSQNPRHKITKRGQNVTFRCDPISEHNRLYWYRQTLGQGPEFLTYFQNEAQLEKSRLLSDRFSAERPKGSFSTLEIQRTEQGDSAMYLCASAGTGEKLFFGSGTQLSVL.

This clonotype has ten or more counts. The J gene is TRBJ2-5, the V gene TRBV20-1, with 9 bases aligning to TRBD2. Germline V gene sequence: CDR1 DFQATT, CDR2 SNEGSKA (reference sequence). This CDR3 is 13 amino acids long. J was trimmed by 7 bases and V by 6 bases; bases with no gene match: 9. The CDR3 is CSAEAGGIGTQYF. In DNA form, the CDR3 reads TGCAGTGCAGAAGCGGGGGGAATAGGGACCCAGTACTTC.

This clonotype turned up a few times. The CDR3 sequence is CASSPGGMREQYV. The CDR3 DNA reads TGTGCCAGCAGCCCGGGGGGGATGAGAGAGCAGTACGTC. The chain carries TRBV12-3 or TRBV12-4 and TRBJ2-7; TRBD2 agrees at 8 bases. The CDR3 contains 13 residues. Unmatched junction bases numbered 8, after V lost 6 bases and J lost 7 bases.

This clonotype was recorded at least ten times. The chain links TRBV3-1 to TRBJ2-3; 11 bases are shared with TRBD2. V trimming: 4 bases; J trimming: 5 bases; junction bases outside the gene matches: 2. The germline V gene has CDR1 LGHDT and CDR2 YNNKEL (reference sequence). This CDR3 is 14 amino acids long. CDR3 in amino acids: CASSLTSGEDTQYF. In DNA form, the CDR3 reads TGTGCCAGCAGCCTGACTAGCGGGGAAGATACGCAGTATTTT.

The chain couples TRBV28 to TRBJ2-1; D might be TRBD1 (5 bases). The germline V gene has CDR1 MDHEN and CDR2 SYDVKM. V was trimmed by 3 bases and J by 4 bases, leaving 13 bases between them. The length of the CDR3 is 15 residues. For the CDR3, the DNA is TGTGCCAGCAGTTTCGGGTCAGGGAAATACAATGAGCAGTTCTTC. This sequence encodes CASSFGSGKYNEQFF.

This clonotype was observed a few times. The genes are TRBV6-1 and TRBJ1-2; possibly TRBD1 for D (5 bases). CDR1 and CDR2 (germline): MNHNS, SASEGT. The CDR3 extends over 14 amino acids. Trimming took 5 bases from V and 3 from J, leaving 13 bases between them. CDR3 in amino acids: CASSLQVYDYGYTF. The CDR3 DNA is TGTGCCAGCAGTCTACAGGTTTATGACTATGGCTACACCTTC.

In this sample, this clonotype turned up a few times. This sequence joins TRBV11-2 and TRBJ1-2; unclear D gene. Germline CDR1 SGHAT, CDR2 FQNNGV. This CDR3 is 12 amino acids long. The germline V and J ends were trimmed by 3 bases and 7 bases, with 9 bases remaining between them. The DNA of the CDR3 is TGTGCCAGCAGCTTGCAATGGACTGGCTACACCTTC. Translated: CASSLQWTGYTF.

This clonotype was detected ten times or more. The chain recombines TRBV5-4 with TRBJ2-3, with 8 bases fitting TRBD2. Germline loops: CDR1 SGHNT, CDR2 YYREEE (reference sequence). CDR3 length: 13 residues. V shed 6 bases and J 6 bases; nucleotides not matched to a gene: 6. CDR3: CASKNSGVDTQYF. The CDR3 DNA sequence: TGTGCCAGCAAGAATAGCGGGGTGGATACGCAGTATTTT. The variable domain in full, with the rest retrieved from reference TRBV5-4 and TRBJ2-3, is ETGVTQSPTHLIKTRGQQVTLRCSSQSGHNTVSWYQQALGQGPQFIFQYYREEENGRGNFPPRFSGLQFPNYSSELNVNALELDDSALYLCASKNSGVDTQYFGPGTRLTVL.

Ten or more counts support this clonotype. One end of the junction does not line up with germline, which may come from a read error. V and J are TRBV5-1 and TRBJ2-1; the D gene is possibly TRBD1 (5 bases). CDR3 length: 13 residues. The germline gives CDR1 SGHRS, CDR2 YFSETQ. CDR3 in DNA: TGTGCCAGCAGCTTAGACAGCTACAATGAGCAGTTCTTC. Translated: CASSLDSYNEQFF. Supplemented by reference TRBV5-1 and TRBJ2-1, the full variable domain reads KAGVTQTPRYLIKTRGQQVTLSCSPISGHRSVSWYQQTPGQGLQFLFEYFSETQRNKGNFPGRFSGRQFSNSRSEMNVSTLELGDSALYLCASSLDSYNEQFFGPGTRLTVL.

CDR3: CASRQTRGTDTQYF. The DNA of the CDR3 is TGTGCCAGCAGGCAAACGAGGGGCACAGATACGCAGTATTTT. This rearrangement joins TRBV12-3 or TRBV12-4 to TRBJ2-3; the D gene is possibly TRBD2 (5 bases). V dropped 6 bases and J dropped 1 base, with 11 bases sitting between them. The CDR3 covers 14 residues.

The rearrangement links TRBV7-9 to TRBJ2-7, with D possibly TRBD2 on 7 matching bases. Trimming left V 1 base short and J 4 bases short, with 26 bases between. The CDR3 contains 19 residues. Germline-derived CDR1 and CDR2 are SEHNR and FQNEAQ (reference sequence). The CDR3 reads CASSLVLGGGPAGMYEQYF. DNA for the CDR3: TGTGCCAGCAGCTTAGTGCTTGGCGGGGGCCCGGCGGGGATGTACGAGCAGTACTTC.